This TCR beta chain was documented in a study of blood T cell repertoires in COVID-19. Looked up from germline, CDR1 is MNHEY and CDR2 is SVGAGI. The CDR3 is 14 residues long. V was trimmed by 5 bases and J by 1 base, leaving 12 bases between them. Profiling relied on immunoSEQ multiplex PCR, and the TCRdb table lists in-frame clones only, not all of them. This sample has roughly 60,000 clones, with more than 75% found just once. Sequencing was carried out using peripheral blood. The genes are TRBV6-5 and TRBJ2-7; tentative D call: TRBD1 (6 bases). The sequence was obtained from a man aged 65 to 79 with acute or convalescent COVID-19. CDR3 DNA sequence: TGTGCCAGCAGTCCAACACAGGGATCCTACGAGCAGTACTTC. This gives the protein CASSPTQGSYEQYF.